The 22 T cell receptor beta chains listed next were all sequenced from one sample in a study of blood T cell repertoires in COVID-19. Repertoires were generated with immunoSEQ multiplex PCR, while TCRdb's copy carries only in-frame clones and drops some. Among about 96,000 clones, approximately 84% were seen once, and the ten largest hold 15% to 20%. Sequencing was carried out using peripheral blood. Every receptor here comes from a woman aged 60-70 years with acute or convalescent COVID-19.

V usage is TRBV4-1 and J usage is TRBJ1-5, with a tentative D call TRBD1 (6 bases). V lost 3 bases, J lost 2 bases, and 14 bases lay in between. The germline gives CDR1 MGHRA, CDR2 YSYEKL. This CDR3 has 16 amino acids. The CDR3 reads CASSHNRAWGNQPQHF. The CDR3, as DNA: TGCGCCAGCAGCCACAACAGGGCCTGGGGCAATCAGCCCCAGCATTTT.

The chain combines TRBV7-2 with TRBJ1-2; D possibly corresponds to TRBD1 (6 bases). Germline V gene sequence: CDR1 SGHTA, CDR2 FQGNSA. Deletions cut 3 bases from V and 5 bases from J, with 13 bases between. This CDR3 contains 14 residues. Here the CDR3 DNA reads TGTGCCAGCAGCTTTGGGGGACACCTATATGGCTACACCTTC. This codes for CASSFGGHLYGYTF.

The J gene is TRBJ2-5, the V gene TRBV10-3; the D is unclear. The germline V gene has CDR1 ENHRY and CDR2 SYGVKD. This CDR3 has 11 amino acids. V was trimmed by 4 bases and J by 4 bases, leaving 4 bases between them. CDR3 in amino acids: CAISGGETQYF. Here the CDR3 DNA reads TGTGCCATCAGTGGCGGAGAGACCCAGTACTTC.

Here the CDR3 DNA reads TGTGCCATCAGTGAGTCACAGGCGAACACTGAAGCTTTCTTT. Its protein is CAISESQANTEAFF. The chain couples TRBV10-3 to TRBJ1-1; D possibly corresponds to TRBD1 (5 bases). CDR1 and CDR2 (germline): ENHRY, SYGVKD. CDR3 length equals 14 residues. Trimming removed 0 bases at V and 1 base at J, with 6 bases between.

The chain uses TRBV30 and TRBJ1-2; TRBD1 is a possible D gene (6 bases). This CDR3 is built from 13 residues. Germline loops: CDR1 GTSNPN, CDR2 SVGIG (reference sequence). Trimming shortened V by 5 bases and J by 6 bases, and 16 bases separated the two germline ends. The CDR3 DNA follows: TGTGCCTGGTACAGGGTTTGGGTGGATGGCTACACCTTC. Amino acids: CAWYRVWVDGYTF.

This chain uses TRBV19 with TRBJ1-6; 8 bases match TRBD1. This CDR3 comprises 15 residues. V was clipped by 9 bases and J by 0 bases; unmatched bases: 4. In germline, CDR1 is LNHDA, CDR2 SQIVND (reference sequence). The CDR3, as DNA: TGTGCCAGCGGACAGGGTTTCTCCTATAATTCACCCCTCCACTTT. The encoded protein is CASGQGFSYNSPLHF.

The rearrangement uses TRBV4-1 and TRBJ1-2; TRBD1 is a possible D gene (5 bases). This CDR3 comprises 15 residues. The V gene's germline CDR1 is MGHRA and CDR2 YSYEKL. Trimming took off 0 bases at V and 2 bases at J, with 10 bases between the two ends. The CDR3 loop is CASSQEGNRNYGYTF. DNA for the CDR3: TGCGCCAGCAGCCAAGAAGGCAACAGGAACTATGGCTACACCTTC.

This clone was picked up one time. V is TRBV29-1 and J is TRBJ1-2; D is undetermined. The V end was cut by 7 bases, the J end by 2 bases, with 11 bases between. CDR1 and CDR2 (germline): SQVTM, ANQGSEA. The CDR3 extends over 12 amino acids. The CDR3 is CSARLRNYGYTF. The CDR3 bases are TGCAGCGCAAGGTTGAGGAACTATGGCTACACCTTC.

The chain links TRBV7-2 to TRBJ1-1, with 9 positions matching TRBD1. Trimming took 1 base from V and 3 from J; bases not matched to a gene: 6. There are 16 residues in the CDR3. Germline CDR1 is SGHTA and CDR2 is FQGNSA. This CDR3 reads CASSLGPGQGYTEAFF. DNA of the CDR3: TGTGCCAGCAGCTTAGGACCGGGACAGGGTTACACTGAAGCTTTCTTT.

The rearrangement links TRBV2 to TRBJ1-4; possible D gene TRBD1, 5 bases. The CDR3 has 15 amino acids. CDR1 and CDR2 (germline): SNHLY, FYNNEI. Trimming stripped 8 bases from V and 8 bases from J, with 21 bases between. This chain's CDR3 is CASGGGKRLGEKLFF. CDR3 bases: TGTGCCAGCGGGGGGGGAAAGCGTCTAGGGGAAAAACTGTTTTTT.

The V call is TRBV27, the J call TRBJ2-7; D may be TRBD1 (6 bases). Trimming took off 5 bases at V and 3 bases at J, with 20 bases between the two ends. CDR1 is MNHEY, CDR2 SMNVEV, per germline (reference sequence). This CDR3 comprises 16 residues. The CDR3 bases are TGTGCCAGCAGTCGCTCGTTACTCACAGGGAGCTACGAGCAGTACTTC. Its translation is CASSRSLLTGSYEQYF.

The rearrangement uses TRBV7-9 and TRBJ1-2; D is unclear. The CDR3 is 13 residues long. Germline CDR1 and CDR2: SEHNR and FQNEAQ (reference sequence). V was pared by 2 bases and J by 2 bases, with 6 bases between. The CDR3 is CASSLLQNYGYTF. Here the CDR3 DNA reads TGTGCCAGCAGCTTATTACAGAACTATGGCTACACCTTC.

The V and J genes are TRBV7-5 and TRBJ1-5; the DNA was not compared with TRBD1, the D call given in the table. TRBV7-5 constitutes a pseudogene. This CDR3 comprises 17 residues. The DNA of the CDR3 is TGTGTCAGAAGCTTAGTACAGGGGGACACTAGCAATCAGCCCCAGCATTTT. The encoded protein is CVRSLVQGDTSNQPQHF.

The chain combines TRBV4-2 with TRBJ1-3, with 9 bases fitting TRBD1. CDR1 and CDR2 from the germline V gene are LGHNA and YNFKEQ. The CDR3 covers 16 residues. The V gene end was trimmed by 4 bases and the J gene end by 4 bases; junction bases not matched to a gene: 8. For the CDR3, the DNA is TGTGCCAGCAGCCGCCGACAGGGGGTTCTGGGAAACACCATATATTTT. It encodes CASSRRQGVLGNTIYF.

The genes are TRBV10-1 and TRBJ2-5, with 9 bases fitting TRBD2. The CDR3 extends over 14 amino acids. The V gene's germline CDR1 is WNHNN and CDR2 SYGVQD (reference sequence). Germline trimming cut 7 bases from V and 5 bases from J; bases unmatched to any gene: 8. The CDR3 region has the DNA TGCGCCAGCACCAGCCTAGCGGGGATGGAGACCCAGTACTTC. Its translation is CASTSLAGMETQYF.

The chain couples TRBV3-1 (or the pseudogene TRBV3-2) to TRBJ1-2, with 9 nucleotides matching TRBD1. Germline CDR1 reads LGHDT; CDR2 reads YNNKEL (reference sequence). The CDR3 has 14 amino acids. V was pared by 4 bases and J by 8 bases, with 8 bases of the junction left unmatched. CDR3 in amino acids: CASSPGQGEEGYTF. CDR3 coding DNA: TGTGCCAGCAGCCCGGGACAGGGAGAGGAGGGCTACACCTTC.

This chain uses TRBV5-1 with TRBJ1-6; no clear D. The germline V and J ends were trimmed by 5 bases and 0 bases, with 9 bases remaining between them. This CDR3 comprises 15 residues. Per germline, CDR1 SGHRS and CDR2 YFSETQ. CDR3 sequence: CASRGVTSYNSPLHF. In DNA, the CDR3 is TGCGCCAGCAGGGGAGTGACCTCCTATAATTCACCCCTCCACTTT.

The CDR3 DNA reads as TGTGCCAGCAGCTTAGTCGCGGATCAGCCCCAGCATTTT. This codes for CASSLVADQPQHF. The chain employs TRBV11-3 and TRBJ1-5, with unresolved D. Germline CDR1 is SGHNT and CDR2 is YENEEA. The CDR3 extends over 13 amino acids. V lost 1 base and J 5 bases, leaving 6 bases between the germline ends.

The table lists this clone with a few counts. This chain uses TRBV2 with TRBJ2-6; a possible D gene is TRBD1 (6 bases). With 8 bases removed from V and 1 base from J, the gap between germline ends came to 12 bases. Per germline, CDR1 SNHLY and CDR2 FYNNEI. This CDR3 is built from 15 residues. The CDR3 bases are TGTGCCAGCGATACAGGGCGATCTGGGGCCAACGTCCTGACTTTC. Amino acid sequence: CASDTGRSGANVLTF.

The rearrangement links TRBV10-3 to TRBJ2-7; 8 bases line up with TRBD1. The CDR3 extends over 13 amino acids. The V and J ends lost 11 bases and 2 bases, in that order; junction bases with no gene match: 8. The germline CDR1 and CDR2 sequences are ENHRY and SYGVKD. The CDR3 is CAVQGEQTYEQYF. In DNA, the CDR3 is TGTGCCGTACAGGGGGAACAAACCTACGAGCAGTACTTC.

DNA of the CDR3: TGCAGCGTTGGGGACAGGGACTACGAGCAGTACTTC. It codes for CSVGDRDYEQYF. V usage is TRBV29-1 and J usage is TRBJ2-7; TRBD1 matches 9 bases. The V gene's germline CDR1 is SQVTM and CDR2 ANQGSEA. This CDR3 is built from 12 residues. J lost 3 bases, V lost 4 bases, and 1 base had no gene match.

The chain couples TRBV30 to TRBJ1-3; D might be TRBD1 (6 bases). V lost 5 bases to trimming and J lost 2 bases, with 16 bases between them. CDR1 and CDR2 from the germline V gene are GTSNPN and SVGIG (reference sequence). The CDR3 covers 15 residues. The CDR3 bases are TGTGCCTGGTTCGAGGGGGATTCGACTGGAAACACCATATATTTT. Amino acid sequence: CAWFEGDSTGNTIYF.